Below are 30 T cell receptor beta chains sequenced from a single sample in a study of radiation and T cells in renal cell carcinoma (dated by TCRdb to 2020 to 2021). The time point tag for this specimen amounts to: baseline pretreatment blood. The treatment or condition label, read with the paper, signifies: 15 Gy SBRT to primary tumor, nephrectomy 4 weeks later. The library was built by means of the immunoSEQ multiplex PCR assay. Sourced from immuneACCESS, this table was stored by TCRdb with only in-frame sequences that have V and J called. A share of the clones is absent; for the studies checked, an unresolved V gene accounts for under half, and the remainder has no known explanation. This sample gives tens of thousands of clones in total; around 78% of them show up just once. 7.3% of the sample is in the top ten clones. Specimen: blood, collected from a patient whose treatment included radiotherapy and nephrectomy. These receptors all stem from a man in his 60s with renal cell carcinoma.

The genes are TRBV27 and TRBJ2-3; 12 nucleotides line up with TRBD2. CDR1 and CDR2 from the germline V gene are MNHEY and SMNVEV (reference sequence). This CDR3 is built from 17 residues. V trimming: 5 bases; J trimming: 2 bases; junction bases outside the gene matches: 8. The CDR3 spells CASSLLGLAGTTDTQYF. CDR3 DNA sequence: TGTGCCAGCAGTCTTCTGGGACTAGCGGGTACCACAGATACGCAGTATTTT.

The chain couples TRBV11-1 to TRBJ2-1; TRBD2 agrees at 11 bases. The junction had 9 bases not matched to a gene; V was cut back by 5 bases and J by 0 bases. Germline V gene lookup returns CDR1 SGHAT and CDR2 FQDESV (reference sequence). The CDR3 length is 18 residues. CDR3 loop: CASSILAGGWSSYNEQFF. CDR3 in DNA: TGTGCCAGCAGCATTCTAGCGGGAGGCTGGAGCTCCTACAATGAGCAGTTCTTC. The variable domain in full, with the rest retrieved from reference TRBV11-1 and TRBJ2-1, is EAEVAQSPRYKITEKSQAVAFWCDPISGHATLYWYRQILGQGPELLVQFQDESVVDDSQLPKDRFSAERLKGVDSTLKIQPAELGDSAMYLCASSILAGGWSSYNEQFFGPGTRLTVL.

V gene TRBV10-3 combines with J gene TRBJ2-5; 7 bases line up with TRBD2. The V gene's germline CDR1 is ENHRY and CDR2 SYGVKD. Trimming took 0 bases from V and 5 from J; bases not matched to a gene: 9. The CDR3 runs 16 residues. CDR3 sequence (DNA): TGTGCCATCAGTGAGTCACAAGCGGGGTCCGGGGAGACCCAGTACTTC. Translating gives CAISESQAGSGETQYF.

Comments on this clone: One junction end does not reproduce the germline sequence, and a read error may be involved. The chain carries TRBV30 and TRBJ2-1; tentatively, D is TRBD1 or TRBD2 (5 bases each). The CDR3 length is 12 residues. Germline lookup yields CDR1 GTSNPN and CDR2 SVGIG (reference sequence). CDR3: CTWKRTGQEQFF. CDR3 sequence (DNA): TGTACCTGGAAAAGGACGGGGCAGGAGCAGTTCTTC. Looking up the rest from reference TRBV30 and TRBJ2-1 gives the full variable domain: SQTIHQWPATLVQPVGSPLSLECTVEGTSNPNLYWYRQAAGRGLQLLFYSVGIGQISSEVPQNLSASRPQDRQFILSSKKLLLSDSGFYLCTWKRTGQEQFFGPGTRLTVL.

The chain employs TRBV4-3 and TRBJ1-2; a weak D match, TRBD1 (6 bases). Germline V gene lookup returns CDR1 LGHNA and CDR2 YSLEER. V lost 0 bases to trimming and J lost 4 bases, with 27 bases between them. This CDR3 has 20 amino acids. The CDR3 nucleotides are TGCGCCAGCAGCCAAGAAGGGCTTGGGGGCGGTGGTAGGGGTGGCTATGGCTACACCTTC. This sequence encodes CASSQEGLGGGGRGGYGYTF.

CDR3: CASSVEKVSYNEQFF. The CDR3 DNA is TGTGCCAGCAGCGTAGAGAAGGTTTCCTACAATGAGCAGTTCTTC. V gene TRBV9 combines with J gene TRBJ2-1; no firm D call. V dropped 0 bases and J dropped 1 base, with 8 bases sitting between them. This CDR3 has 15 amino acids. Germline values: CDR1 SGDLS, CDR2 YYNGEE.

This clone was detected only a few times. This CDR3 is CASSIDLGGSPLHF. The CDR3 nucleotides read TGTGCCAGTAGTATTGACTTGGGGGGTTCACCCCTCCACTTT. The V gene is TRBV19, the J gene TRBJ1-6; a possible D gene is TRBD1 (5 bases). The CDR3 consists of 14 residues. Trimming stripped 3 bases from V and 9 bases from J, with 12 bases between. Germline loops: CDR1 LNHDA, CDR2 SQIVND (reference sequence). The full variable domain, rest sourced from reference TRBV19 and TRBJ1-6, is DGGITQSPKYLFRKEGQNVTLSCEQNLNHDAMYWYRQDPGQGLRLIYYSQIVNDFQKGDIAEGYSVSREKKESFPLTVTSAQKNPTAFYLCASSIDLGGSPLHFGNGTRLTVT.

V and J are TRBV29-1 and TRBJ2-1; a weak D match, TRBD1 (6 bases). CDR1 is SQVTM, CDR2 ANQGSEA, per germline. This CDR3 spans 14 amino acids. V was shortened by 0 bases and J by 8 bases, with 14 bases between the two germline ends. The CDR3 spells CSVEDQVRGHEQFF. In DNA form, the CDR3 reads TGCAGCGTTGAAGATCAGGTCAGGGGCCATGAGCAGTTCTTC.

This clone was seen only once. The genes are TRBV10-3 and TRBJ2-3; D gene ambiguous. Germline-derived CDR1 and CDR2 are ENHRY and SYGVKD. The CDR3 has 13 residues. V lost 3 bases to trimming and J lost 2 bases, with 6 bases between them. The CDR3 bases are TGTGCCATCAGTGACGGGTACACAGATACGCAGTATTTT. This sequence encodes CAISDGYTDTQYF.

This rearrangement joins TRBV18 to TRBJ2-1, with TRBD2 matching 8 bases. V shed 2 bases and J 7 bases; nucleotides not matched to a gene: 31. The CDR3 runs to 23 residues. The germline CDR1 and CDR2 sequences are KGHSH and LQKENI. DNA for the CDR3: TGTGCCAGCTCACCATATAACTCACGGGGGGGGAAAGAGGGACTAGTGGGACGGAATGAGCAGTTCTTC. Protein product: CASSPYNSRGGKEGLVGRNEQFF.

The CDR3 sequence is CASSGQKETQYF. In DNA form, the CDR3 reads TGTGCCAGCAGTGGGCAGAAAGAGACCCAGTACTTC. The V and J genes are TRBV2 and TRBJ2-5; D remains unclear. Germline assignment: CDR1 SNHLY and CDR2 FYNNEI. The CDR3 length is 12 residues. V dropped 4 bases and J dropped 3 bases, with 6 bases sitting between them.

This chain links TRBV6-6 with TRBJ2-5; perhaps D is TRBD1 or TRBD2 (5 bases each). The V and J ends lost 6 bases and 2 bases respectively, with 13 bases between them. Germline CDR1 is MNHNY and CDR2 is SVGAGI (reference sequence). This CDR3 is built from 14 residues. The CDR3 region is CASRPGTEQETQYF. In DNA form, the CDR3 reads TGTGCCAGCAGGCCCGGGACCGAGCAAGAGACCCAGTACTTC.

The chain has TRBV27 and TRBJ2-5; TRBD2 aligns across 8 bases. The CDR3 loop spans 15 amino acids. Unmatched junction bases numbered 8, after V lost 3 bases and J lost 5 bases. Germline V CDR1 and CDR2: MNHEY, SMNVEV (reference sequence). CDR3 loop: CASSFQGPGGETQYF. The CDR3 bases are TGTGCCAGCAGTTTTCAGGGTCCGGGAGGGGAGACCCAGTACTTC.

The chain employs TRBV5-1 and TRBJ1-2, with TRBD1 identical over 7 bases. This CDR3 contains 15 residues. The J segment lost 5 bases and the V segment lost 2 bases, leaving 9 bases of the junction unmatched. CDR1 and CDR2 (germline): SGHRS, YFSETQ. The CDR3 DNA follows: TGCGCCAGCAGCTTAACCGGGACAGAGGGATATGGCTACACCTTC. Translating it yields CASSLTGTEGYGYTF.

The chain links TRBV6-6 to TRBJ1-4; the match to TRBD1 covers 7 bases. The CDR3 extends over 15 amino acids. V dropped 5 bases and J dropped 0; count of bases not matched to a gene: 3. The germline CDR1 and CDR2 sequences are MNHNY and SVGAGI (reference sequence). CDR3 amino acids: CASSTGDATNEKLFF. The CDR3 DNA reads TGTGCCAGCAGTACAGGGGATGCAACTAATGAAAAACTGTTTTTT.

The rearrangement links TRBV6-1 to TRBJ1-6; no clear D gene. The CDR3 is made up of 16 amino acids. Germline CDR1 and CDR2: MNHNS and SASEGT. Trimming left V 2 bases short and J 0 bases short, with 8 bases between. CDR3 region: CASSEFTHSYNSPLHF. The CDR3 bases are TGTGCCAGCAGTGAATTCACTCACTCCTATAATTCACCCCTCCACTTT.

The chain recombines TRBV5-8 with TRBJ2-6; D may be TRBD2 (5 bases). The V gene's germline CDR1 is SGHTS and CDR2 YDEGEE. The CDR3 has 15 residues. Trimming stripped 6 bases from V and 2 bases from J, with 12 bases between. In DNA, the CDR3 is TGTGCCAGCATCAACGGGCGGGCTGGGGCCAACGTCCTGACTTTC. Its translation: CASINGRAGANVLTF.

The chain has TRBV19 and TRBJ2-3; 15 positions match TRBD2. The CDR3 extends over 19 amino acids. Losses at the gene ends were 5 bases for V and 0 bases for J; bases not matched to a gene: 9. Germline CDR1 and CDR2: LNHDA and SQIVND (reference sequence). The CDR3 DNA reads TGTGCCAGTAGTGCCCTTACCGGACTAGCGGGAGGGAGCACAGATACGCAGTATTTT. This translates into CASSALTGLAGGSTDTQYF.

The sample holds a few counts of this clone. The chain couples TRBV7-9 to TRBJ1-2, with 8 nucleotides matching TRBD1. Germline V gene data show CDR1 as SEHNR and CDR2 as FQNEAQ (reference sequence). V was clipped by 5 bases and J by 3 bases; unmatched bases: 2. CDR3 length: 13 amino acids. In DNA form, the CDR3 reads TGTGCCAGCAGCCCGACAGGGGACTATGGCTACACCTTC. This sequence encodes CASSPTGDYGYTF.

This sequence joins TRBV5-1 and TRBJ2-3, with 7 positions matching TRBD1. Germline V CDR1 and CDR2: SGHRS, YFSETQ. V gave up 0 bases and J gave up 3 bases; unmatched junction bases: 7. This CDR3 has 16 amino acids. DNA of the CDR3: TGCGCCAGCAGCTTGGAAGGGAGACAGGGAACAGATACGCAGTATTTT. Amino acids: CASSLEGRQGTDTQYF. Filled out from reference TRBV5-1 and TRBJ2-3, the complete variable domain reads KAGVTQTPRYLIKTRGQQVTLSCSPISGHRSVSWYQQTPGQGLQFLFEYFSETQRNKGNFPGRFSGRQFSNSRSEMNVSTLELGDSALYLCASSLEGRQGTDTQYFGPGTRLTVL.

The rearrangement uses TRBV7-6 and TRBJ1-1; a possible D gene is TRBD1 (5 bases). The germline V gene has CDR1 SGHVS and CDR2 FNYEAQ. V lost 5 bases, J lost 1 base, and 11 bases lay in between. The CDR3 covers 14 residues. Here the CDR3 DNA reads TGTGCCAGCAGCAGGTGGGACGGGAACACTGAAGCTTTCTTT. Protein sequence: CASSRWDGNTEAFF.

The V gene is TRBV18, the J gene TRBJ2-4, with D perhaps TRBD1 or TRBD2 (5 bases each). CDR1 and CDR2 (germline): KGHSH, LQKENI. Trimming removed 0 bases at V and 2 bases at J, with 8 bases between. The CDR3 length is 15 residues. This CDR3 reads CASSPPGETKNIQYF. CDR3 sequence (DNA): TGTGCCAGCTCACCACCAGGGGAGACCAAAAACATTCAGTACTTC.

This clone was counted a single time. CDR3: CASSLSYLGAYEQYV. The CDR3 bases are TGTGCCAGCAGTTTATCGTATCTTGGGGCCTACGAGCAGTACGTC. The chain uses TRBV27 and TRBJ2-7; unclear D gene. V was cut by 0 bases and J by 2 bases, with 11 bases left in between. The CDR3 covers 15 residues. Germline assignment: CDR1 MNHEY and CDR2 SMNVEV (reference sequence).

V gene TRBV6-5 combines with J gene TRBJ1-4; no clear D. The CDR3 runs 14 residues. Trimming cost V 2 bases and J 6 bases, with 10 bases left between them. CDR1 is MNHEY, CDR2 SVGAGI, per germline. In nucleotides, the CDR3 is TGTGCCAGCAGTTACCGGCTGCGGGATGAAAAACTGTTTTTT. As protein: CASSYRLRDEKLFF.

The chain uses TRBV30 and TRBJ2-5, with 9 bases matching TRBD2. V shed 3 bases and J 1 base; nucleotides not matched to a gene: 3. Germline CDR1 reads GTSNPN; CDR2 reads SVGIG (reference sequence). The CDR3 has 14 amino acids. The DNA for the CDR3 is TGTGCCTGGAGAAGACTAGCGGCCCAAGAGACCCAGTACTTC. Translating gives CAWRRLAAQETQYF.

The chain links TRBV11-3 to TRBJ2-7, with 9 nucleotides matching TRBD1. V was clipped by 0 bases and J by 3 bases; unmatched bases: 3. The length of the CDR3 is 15 residues. Germline CDR1 is SGHNT and CDR2 is YENEEA. The CDR3 nucleotides read TGTGCCAGCAGCTTAGATGGGACAGGGAACTACGAGCAGTACTTC. Its protein product is CASSLDGTGNYEQYF.

The V and J genes are TRBV7-5 and TRBJ1-2. TRBV7-5 is designated a pseudogene. This CDR3 is 15 amino acids long. The CDR3 DNA reads as TGTGTCAGAAGCTTTTCCGCCGAGGGAGGCTATGGCTACACCTTC. This translates into CVRSFSAEGGYGYTF.

This chain joins TRBV30 and TRBJ1-2; D unresolved. V dropped 3 bases and J dropped 8 bases, with 7 bases sitting between them. This CDR3 spans 10 amino acids. Germline V gene lookup returns CDR1 GTSNPN and CDR2 SVGIG (reference sequence). DNA of the CDR3: TGTGCCTGGAGACGAGGAGGCTACACCTTC. It is translated as CAWRRGGYTF.

V usage is TRBV4-3 and J usage is TRBJ1-2, with TRBD1 as a possible D gene (5 bases). The germline gives CDR1 LGHNA, CDR2 YSLEER. V lost 3 bases and J lost 2, with 7 bases in between. CDR3 length: 13 amino acids. In nucleotides, the CDR3 is TGCGCCAGCAGCCACGAGGGGAACTATGGCTACACCTTC. Its translation: CASSHEGNYGYTF.

The CDR3 DNA reads TGTGCCAGTATGGAGGTGGTCTCGCTCGGCTACACCTTC. The encoded protein is CASMEVVSLGYTF. The chain links TRBV19 to TRBJ1-2; D not resolved. Germline V lookup: CDR1 LNHDA, CDR2 SQIVND (reference sequence). V was trimmed by 7 bases and J by 8 bases, leaving 17 bases between them. The CDR3 is made up of 13 amino acids.